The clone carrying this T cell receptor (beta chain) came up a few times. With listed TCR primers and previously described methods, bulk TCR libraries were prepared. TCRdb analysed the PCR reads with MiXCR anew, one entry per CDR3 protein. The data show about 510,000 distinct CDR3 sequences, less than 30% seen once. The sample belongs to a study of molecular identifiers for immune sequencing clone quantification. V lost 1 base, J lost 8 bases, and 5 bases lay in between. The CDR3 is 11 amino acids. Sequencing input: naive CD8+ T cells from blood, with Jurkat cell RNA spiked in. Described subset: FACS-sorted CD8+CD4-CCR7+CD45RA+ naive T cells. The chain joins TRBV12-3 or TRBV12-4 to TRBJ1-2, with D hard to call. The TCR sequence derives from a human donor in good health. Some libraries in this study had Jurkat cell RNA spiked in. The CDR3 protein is CASSLGGGYTF. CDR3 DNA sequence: TGTGCCAGCAGTTTAGGAGGGGGCTACACCTTC.